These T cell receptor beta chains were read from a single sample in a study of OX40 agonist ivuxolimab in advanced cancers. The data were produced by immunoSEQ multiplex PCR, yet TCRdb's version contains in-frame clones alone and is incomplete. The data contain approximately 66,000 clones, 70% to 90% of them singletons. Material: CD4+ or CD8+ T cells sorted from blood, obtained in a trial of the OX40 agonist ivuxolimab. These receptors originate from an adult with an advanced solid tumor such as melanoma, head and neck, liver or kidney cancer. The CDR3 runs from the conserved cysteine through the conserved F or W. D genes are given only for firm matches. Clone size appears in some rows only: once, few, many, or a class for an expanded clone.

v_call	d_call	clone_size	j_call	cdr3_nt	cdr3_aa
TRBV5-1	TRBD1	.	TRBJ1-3	TGCGCCAGCAGCTTAGGACAGGGTGGGCTCAGCTCTGGAAACACCATATATTTT	CASSLGQGGLSSGNTIYF
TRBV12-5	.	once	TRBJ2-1	TGTGCTAGTGGTAACTACCCGGGCTATGAGCAGTTCTTC	CASGNYPGYEQFF
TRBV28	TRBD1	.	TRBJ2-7	TGTGCCAGCAGTCTGTCGGGACAGGGGGCGGGTGAGCAGTACTTC	CASSLSGQGAGEQYF
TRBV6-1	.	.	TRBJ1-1	TGTGCCAGCAGCGACACGCTAGAAGCTTTCTTT	CASSDTLEAFF
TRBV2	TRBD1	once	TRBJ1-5	TGTGCCAGCACCCAGACAGGGTCGGTTCAGCCCCAGCATTTT	CASTQTGSVQPQHF
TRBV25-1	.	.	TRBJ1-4	TGTGCCAGCGGGCAGCTTGGGGAAAAACTGTTTTTT	CASGQLGEKLFF
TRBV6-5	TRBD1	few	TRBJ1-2	TGTGCCAGCATCAAACCAGGGGGGAAGGGCTACACCTTC	CASIKPGGKGYTF
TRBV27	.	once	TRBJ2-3	TGTGCCAGCAGTTTATCGCGGCCAGGCACAGATACGCAGTATTTT	CASSLSRPGTDTQYF
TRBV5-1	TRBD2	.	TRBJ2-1	TGCGCCAGCAGCTTACCGAGCGGGAGGCCCTATTCCTACAATGAGCAGTTCTTC	CASSLPSGRPYSYNEQFF
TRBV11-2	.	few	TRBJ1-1	TGTGCCAGCAGACTTACAGGTGGGGCTTTCTTT	CASRLTGGAFF
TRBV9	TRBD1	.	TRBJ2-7	TGTGCCAGCAGCGTAGCTCCGGGACAGACCTACGAGCAGTACTTC	CASSVAPGQTYEQYF
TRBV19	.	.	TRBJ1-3	TGTGCCAGTTCGAAGACAGCTAGCTCTGGAAACACCATATATTTT	CASSKTASSGNTIYF
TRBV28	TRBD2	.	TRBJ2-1	TGTGCCAGCAGTCCAATTTTAGCGGGAGCATACAATGAGCAGTTCTTC	CASSPILAGAYNEQFF
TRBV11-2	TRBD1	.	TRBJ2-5	TGTGCCAGCAGCTCCGATCCGGGACAGGGGACGGAGACCCAGTACTTC	CASSSDPGQGTETQYF
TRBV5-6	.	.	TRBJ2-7	TGTGCCAGCAGCTTGCGCTACGAGCAGTACTTC	CASSLRYEQYF
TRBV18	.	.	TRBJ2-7	TGTGCCAGCTCACAGAAGAGGGACACTTACTCCTACGAGCAGTACTTC	CASSQKRDTYSYEQYF
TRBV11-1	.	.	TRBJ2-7	TGTGCCAGCAGCTTAGTTTCTGGACAGCTCTACGAGCAGTACTTC	CASSLVSGQLYEQYF
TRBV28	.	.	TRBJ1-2	TGTGCCAGCAGTTTAATCTTTGGGAGCTATGGCTACACCTTC	CASSLIFGSYGYTF
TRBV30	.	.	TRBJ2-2	TGTGCCTGGAGTGTTGGGGGGCACACCGGGGAGCTGTTTTTT	CAWSVGGHTGELFF
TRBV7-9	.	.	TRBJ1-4	TGTGCCAGCAGTTCACAGGGTCCTGAAAAACTGTTTTTT	CASSSQGPEKLFF
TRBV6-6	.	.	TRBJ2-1	TGTGCCAGCAGCCGAGGGACAAGGGGCGATGAGCAGTTCTTC	CASSRGTRGDEQFF
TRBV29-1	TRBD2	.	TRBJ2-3	TGCAGCGGGACTAGCGGGAGGAAGTTGGGGCAGTATTTT	CSGTSGRKLGQYF
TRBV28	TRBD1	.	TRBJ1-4	TGTGCCAGCAGTTCCCTAGACAGGGTTTATGAAAAACTGTTTTTT	CASSSLDRVYEKLFF
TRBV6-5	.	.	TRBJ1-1	TGTGCCAGCAGAGCGGGGAACACTGAAGCTTTCTTT	CASRAGNTEAFF
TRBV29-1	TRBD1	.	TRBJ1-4	TGCAGCGCCCTACGACAGGGGTCTAATGAAAAACTGTTTTTT	CSALRQGSNEKLFF
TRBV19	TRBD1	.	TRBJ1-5	TGTGCCAGTACATCCGCAGGGGGTCAGCCCCAGCATTTT	CASTSAGGQPQHF
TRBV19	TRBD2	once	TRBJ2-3	TGTGCCAGTAGGTCTTGGCGGGAGGGTTCAAGCACAGATACGCAGTATTTT	CASRSWREGSSTDTQYF
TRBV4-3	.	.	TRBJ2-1	TGCGCCAGCAGCCAAGTCCAAAATGGAAGGGGGAATGAGCAGTTCTTC	CASSQVQNGRGNEQFF
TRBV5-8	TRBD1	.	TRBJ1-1	TGTGCCAGCAGCACAGGGGCAAACCTAGCTTTCTTT	CASSTGANLAFF
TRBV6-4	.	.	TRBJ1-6	TGTGCCAGCAGCCTGAATTCACCCCTCCACTTT	CASSLNSPLHF
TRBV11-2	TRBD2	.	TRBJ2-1	TGTGCCAGCAGCTCCGGACTAGCGGGAGGGCATGAGCAGTTCTTC	CASSSGLAGGHEQFF
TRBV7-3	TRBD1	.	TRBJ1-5	TGTGCCAGCAGCCGTCCGGGACAGGGTGGCTATAGCAATCAGCCCCAGCATTTT	CASSRPGQGGYSNQPQHF
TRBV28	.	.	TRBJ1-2	TGTGCCAGCAGCCAAATCCCTTATGGCTACACCTTC	CASSQIPYGYTF
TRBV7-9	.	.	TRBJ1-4	TGTGCCAGCAGCTTTGGAGCCCTTGACGAAAAACTGTTTTTT	CASSFGALDEKLFF
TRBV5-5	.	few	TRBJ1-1	TGTGCCAGCAGCTTGGGGGGACACTTGAACACTGAAGCTTTCTTT	CASSLGGHLNTEAFF
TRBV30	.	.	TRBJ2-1	TGTGCCTGGAGTTCAGGACTCAACCCCTACAATGAGCAGTTCTTC	CAWSSGLNPYNEQFF
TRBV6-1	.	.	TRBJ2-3	TGTGCCAGCAGTGAAGTTGGCAGTACAGATACGCAGTATTTT	CASSEVGSTDTQYF
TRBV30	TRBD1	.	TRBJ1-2	TGTGCCTGGAGTGTCGACAGGGGTACCTATGGCTACACCTTC	CAWSVDRGTYGYTF
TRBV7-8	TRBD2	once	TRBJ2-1	TGTGCCAGCAGTCTTAGCGGGGGGGCTGCCAATGAGCAGTTCTTC	CASSLSGGAANEQFF
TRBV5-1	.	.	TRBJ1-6	TGCGCCAGCAGTTTGACAGCCGACGGTTCACCCCTCCACTTT	CASSLTADGSPLHF
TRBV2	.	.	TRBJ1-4	TGTGCCAGCAGTGAATGGGAAAAACTGTTTTTT	CASSEWEKLFF
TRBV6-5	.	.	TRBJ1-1	TGTGCCAGCAGTTACCCAACGCCGGAAGCTTTCTTT	CASSYPTPEAFF
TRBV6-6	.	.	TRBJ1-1	TGTGCCAGCAGCCGGGCTTTGAACACTGAAGCTTTCTTT	CASSRALNTEAFF
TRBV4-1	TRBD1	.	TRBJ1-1	TGCGCCAGCAGCCAAACGCGGACAGGGCCGAACACTGAAGCTTTCTTT	CASSQTRTGPNTEAFF
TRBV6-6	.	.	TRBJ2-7	TGTGCCAGCAGACGAGGCGGCATAGCCTACGAGCAGTACTTC	CASRRGGIAYEQYF
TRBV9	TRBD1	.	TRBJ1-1	TGTGCCAGCAGCGCCCGGGACAGGAGCACTGAAGCTTTCTTT	CASSARDRSTEAFF
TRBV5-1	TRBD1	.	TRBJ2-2	TGCGCCAGCCGCGACAGGGAAGCCGGGGAGCTGTTTTTT	CASRDREAGELFF
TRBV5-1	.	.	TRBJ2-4	TGCGCCAGCAGTTGGGGCCCAGTCCTAGCCAAAAACATTCAGTACTTC	CASSWGPVLAKNIQYF
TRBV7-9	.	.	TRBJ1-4	TGTGCCAGCAGCCCCGAACCAAATAATGAAAAACTGTTTTTT	CASSPEPNNEKLFF
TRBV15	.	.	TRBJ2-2	TGTGCCACCAGCAGAGTTAGGGGGACGAACACCGGGGAGCTGTTTTTT	CATSRVRGTNTGELFF
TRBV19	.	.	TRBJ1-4	TGTGCCACCGAAACGGGAGAAAAACTGTTTTTT	CATETGEKLFF
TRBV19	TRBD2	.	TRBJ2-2	TGTGCCAGTAGTCTTGGACTAGCGGGTTTCACCGGGGAGCTGTTTTTT	CASSLGLAGFTGELFF
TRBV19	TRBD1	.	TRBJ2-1	TGTGCCAGTAGTATAGGCTTCCAGGGGGATGAGCAGTTCTTC	CASSIGFQGDEQFF
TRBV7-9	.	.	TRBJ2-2	TGTGCCAGCAGCTTAGCTGCGATCACCGGGGAGCTGTTTTTT	CASSLAAITGELFF
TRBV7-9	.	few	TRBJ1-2	TGTGCCAGCAGCCAACGGACGGCGTTTCATGTTGGCTACACCTTC	CASSQRTAFHVGYTF